A single sample is the source of the 6 T cell receptor beta chains below, sequenced in a study of PD-L1 blockade in urothelial cancer. Clones were sequenced by immunoSEQ multiplex PCR, and TCRdb holds only the in-frame ones, with some missing. Of 35,000 to 50,000 clones listed, about four fifths were seen once; the top ten hold around 2.5%. This sample comprised PBMCs, obtained around atezolizumab (anti-PD-L1) treatment. The receptors were sampled from an older man with urothelial cancer.

The chain uses TRBV6-5 and TRBJ2-7; TRBD2 is a possible D gene (5 bases). From germline, CDR1 is MNHEY and CDR2 SVGAGI. This CDR3 region has 14 residues. V lost 0 bases, J lost 5 bases, and 11 bases lay in between. CDR3 residues: CASSYSRSGNEQYF. As DNA, the CDR3 is TGTGCCAGCAGTTACTCGAGGTCGGGGAACGAGCAGTACTTC.

The chain joins TRBV27 to TRBJ1-1; TRBD1 matches 7 bases. After removal of 0 bases from V and 0 bases from J, the junction contained 1 base not matched to a gene. This CDR3 is built from 15 residues. Germline V gene lookup returns CDR1 MNHEY and CDR2 SMNVEV (reference sequence). The CDR3: CASSLSRGLNTEAFF. The DNA for the CDR3 is TGTGCCAGCAGTTTATCGAGGGGGCTGAACACTGAAGCTTTCTTT.

The chain is built from TRBV15 and TRBJ2-1; 7 bases map to TRBD2. J was trimmed by 7 bases and V by 2 bases; bases with no gene match: 8. This CDR3 comprises 15 residues. From germline, CDR1 is LNHNV and CDR2 YYDKDF (reference sequence). The CDR3 coding sequence is TGTGCCACCAGCAGAACTCGCGGGAGTGGTAATGAGCAGTTCTTC. Translation: CATSRTRGSGNEQFF.

This clone was counted a few times. The V and J genes are TRBV11-1 and TRBJ2-7, with TRBD2 matching over 7 bases. CDR1 is SGHAT, CDR2 FQDESV, per germline (reference sequence). V shed 2 bases and J 7 bases; nucleotides not matched to a gene: 11. CDR3 length: 15 residues. The CDR3 reads CASSLWPSGLREQYF. CDR3 DNA sequence: TGTGCCAGCAGCTTATGGCCTAGCGGCCTTAGGGAGCAGTACTTC.

The CDR3 sequence: CASSPPLIANYGYTF. The CDR3 nucleotides are TGTGCCAGCTCACCACCCTTGATAGCTAACTATGGCTACACCTTC. The chain carries TRBV18 and TRBJ1-2, with D uncertain. The CDR3 totals 15 residues. V lost 0 bases to trimming and J lost 0 bases, with 8 bases between them. Germline V gene data show CDR1 as KGHSH and CDR2 as LQKENI.

This chain joins TRBV19 and TRBJ2-6; TRBD2 agrees at 11 bases. This CDR3 has 20 amino acids. Germline CDR1 is LNHDA and CDR2 is SQIVND (reference sequence). J gave up 0 bases and V 4 bases, and 11 bases lay outside the gene matches. The CDR3 reads CASSTSRTSGQLSGANVLTF. As DNA, the CDR3 is TGTGCCAGTAGTACCTCTCGGACTAGCGGGCAACTCTCTGGGGCCAACGTCCTGACTTTC. Together with reference TRBV19 and TRBJ2-6, the CDR3 gives the full variable domain: DGGITQSPKYLFRKEGQNVTLSCEQNLNHDAMYWYRQDPGQGLRLIYYSQIVNDFQKGDIAEGYSVSREKKESFPLTVTSAQKNPTAFYLCASSTSRTSGQLSGANVLTFGAGSRLTVL.